The T cell receptor beta chain under discussion was sequenced for a study of cytomegalovirus exposure and HLA in healthy donors. General observations from the study: According to an earlier analysis, most TCR beta V segments yielded productive rearrangements about 90% or about 30% of the time. The records held CMV serostatus as the only immune exposure information. The authors later found most CMV-associated TCR beta chains appeared HLA-restricted.

With regard to this clone: Its antigen is not known. Germline is not matched at one junction end, which may reflect a read error.

Looked up from germline, CDR1 is SEHNR and CDR2 is FQNEAQ (reference sequence). The CDR3 runs 12 residues. PCR used 60 Vbeta primers and 13 Jbeta primers. The repertoire was sequenced with immunoSEQ multiplex PCR; TCRdb's copy has only in-frame clones and lacks some. Found here are around 140,000 clones, about 84% of them singletons; the top ten hold 6.2%. The receptor was isolated from a woman aged 40 to 50 in good health and CMV-seropositive. The sample consisted of PBMCs. This sequence joins TRBV7-9 and TRBJ2-1, with 7 nucleotides matching TRBD2. In DNA, the CDR3 is TGTTCCAGCAGCTCTCACGGACTAGGCTCGTTCTTC. This translates into CSSSSHGLGSFF. The full variable domain, rest sourced from reference TRBV7-9 and TRBJ2-1, is DTGVSQNPRHKITKRGQNVTFRCDPISEHNRLYWYRQTLGQGPEFLTYFQNEAQLEKSRLLSDRFSAERPKGSFSTLEIQRTEQGDSAMYLCSSSSHGLGSFFGPGTRLTVL.